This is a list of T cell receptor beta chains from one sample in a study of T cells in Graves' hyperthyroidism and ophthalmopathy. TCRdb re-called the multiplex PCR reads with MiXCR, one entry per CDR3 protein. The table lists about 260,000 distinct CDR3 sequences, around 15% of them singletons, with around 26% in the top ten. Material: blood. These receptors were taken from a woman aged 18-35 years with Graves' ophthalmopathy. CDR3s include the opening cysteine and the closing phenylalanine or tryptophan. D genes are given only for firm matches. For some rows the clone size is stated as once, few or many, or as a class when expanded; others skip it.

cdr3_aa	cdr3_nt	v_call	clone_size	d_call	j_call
CASSVGRTYEQYF	TGTGCCAGTAGCGTCGGTAGAACCTACGAGCAGTACTTC	TRBV19	many	.	TRBJ2-7
CASSLTGSSYEQYF	TGTGCCAGCAGCCTGACAGGGAGCTCCTACGAGCAGTACTTC	TRBV7-9	many	TRBD1	TRBJ2-7
CSANALMTAEAFF	TGCAGTGCTAACGCCTTAATGACCGCTGAAGCTTTCTTT	TRBV20-1	many	.	TRBJ1-1
CSALGREGLGWNNEQFF	TGCAGTGCACTTGGGCGGGAGGGCCTAGGGTGGAACAATGAGCAGTTCTTC	TRBV20-1	many	TRBD2	TRBJ2-1
CAISEGENTEAFF	TGTGCCATCAGTGAGGGGGAGAACACTGAAGCTTTCTTT	TRBV10-3	many	.	TRBJ1-1
CASSTEGRTKNIQYF	TGTGCCAGCAGCACAGAGGGGAGGACCAAAAACATTCAGTACTTC	TRBV9	many	.	TRBJ2-4
CSARDVRESSYEQYF	TGCAGTGCTAGAGACGTTCGGGAGAGCTCCTACGAGCAGTACTTC	TRBV20-1	many	.	TRBJ2-7
CAWSVWQGGYTF	TGTGCCTGGAGTGTATGGCAGGGGGGCTACACCTTC	TRBV30	many	.	TRBJ1-2
CASSRATNSPLHF	TGTGCCAGCAGCCGAGCCACCAATTCACCCCTCCACTTT	TRBV6-1	few	.	TRBJ1-6
CASRRRQNHNEQFF	TGTGCCAGCAGAAGGAGACAGAACCACAATGAGCAGTTCTTC	TRBV28	many	.	TRBJ2-1
CASSPDRDEQYF	TGTGCCAGCAGTCCGGACAGGGACGAGCAGTACTTC	TRBV6-1	many	TRBD1	TRBJ2-7
CATSETGREAFF	TGTGCCACCAGCGAAACAGGGCGTGAAGCTTTCTTT	TRBV15	many	.	TRBJ1-1
CASSKPGQGAYEQYF	TGTGCCAGCTCCAAACCGGGACAGGGGGCGTATGAGCAGTACTTC	TRBV28	many	TRBD1	TRBJ2-7
CASSYSNHEADYGYTF	TGTGCCAGCAGTTACTCGAATCACGAGGCGGACTATGGCTACACCTTC	TRBV6-2/TRBV6-3	many	.	TRBJ1-2
CASTELQGARADTQYF	TGTGCCAGCACCGAGCTACAGGGGGCGCGCGCAGATACGCAGTATTTT	TRBV2	many	TRBD1	TRBJ2-3
CASSAPRLGDEQYF	TGTGCCAGCAGCGCTCCACGCCTAGGGGACGAGCAGTACTTC	TRBV7-9	many	.	TRBJ2-7
CASSLLMTSGTTPGELFF	TGCGCCAGCAGCTTATTGATGACTAGCGGGACCACACCCGGGGAGCTGTTTTTT	TRBV5-1	many	TRBD2	TRBJ2-2
CASRPSDRGSGNTIYF	TGTGCCAGCAGACCCTCGGACAGGGGCTCTGGAAACACCATATATTTT	TRBV28	many	TRBD1	TRBJ1-3
CSAKKGTSGRTYEQYF	TGCAGTGCAAAAAAGGGGACTAGCGGTAGGACCTACGAGCAGTACTTC	TRBV20-1	.	TRBD2	TRBJ2-7
CASSAPGQAYEQYF	TGTGCCAGCAGCGCCCCGGGACAGGCCTACGAGCAGTACTTC	TRBV5-5	many	TRBD1	TRBJ2-7
CASRGTGVHEQYF	TGTGCCAGCAGGGGGACAGGGGTCCACGAGCAGTACTTC	TRBV2	.	TRBD1	TRBJ2-7
CASSFGQGPYEQYF	TGTGCCAGCAGCTTCGGACAGGGACCTTACGAGCAGTACTTC	TRBV5-4	few	TRBD1	TRBJ2-7
CSVGQGAGNYGYTF	TGCAGCGTTGGGCAGGGGGCAGGTAACTATGGCTACACCTTC	TRBV29-1	many	TRBD1	TRBJ1-2
CASSFPGETQYF	TGCGCCAGCAGCTTCCCCGGGGAGACCCAGTACTTC	TRBV5-1	many	.	TRBJ2-5
CAWNGQGNNQPQHF	TGTGCCTGGAACGGACAGGGAAATAATCAGCCCCAGCATTTT	TRBV30	many	TRBD1	TRBJ1-5
CASSLFPGSVNEQYF	TGTGCCAGCAGCTTATTTCCGGGGTCTGTCAACGAGCAGTACTTC	TRBV7-9	many	.	TRBJ2-7
CSANGVSYEQYF	TGCAGTGCTAACGGGGTCTCCTACGAGCAGTACTTC	TRBV20-1	many	.	TRBJ2-7
CASSPRRGKVTEAFF	TGTGCCAGCAGCCCCCGCCGCGGGAAGGTTACTGAAGCTTTCTTT	TRBV7-2	many	.	TRBJ1-1
CASSLFSGHLSGELFF	TGCGCCAGCAGCTTGTTTAGCGGCCACCTGTCCGGGGAGCTGTTTTTT	TRBV5-1	many	.	TRBJ2-2
CASNPTVRTSLRNEQFF	TGTGCCAGCAACCCAACGGTGAGGACTAGCTTGAGGAATGAGCAGTTCTTC	TRBV28	.	TRBD2	TRBJ2-1
CASSQDLAFRNYGYTF	TGCGCCAGCAGCCAAGATCTGGCCTTTCGTAACTATGGCTACACCTTC	TRBV4-3	many	.	TRBJ1-2
CASSQDSGSWYNEQFF	TGCGCCAGCAGCCAAGATAGCGGGTCCTGGTACAATGAGCAGTTCTTC	TRBV4-1	.	TRBD2	TRBJ2-1
CASSIGLAGEYNEQFF	TGTGCCAGTAGTATTGGGCTAGCGGGGGAGTACAATGAGCAGTTCTTC	TRBV19	many	TRBD2	TRBJ2-1
CASSPDPNTEAFF	TGTGCCAGCAGTCCCGACCCGAACACTGAAGCTTTCTTT	TRBV3-1	many	.	TRBJ1-1
CASRERLAGAYNEQFF	TGTGCCAGCAGGGAACGACTAGCGGGGGCCTACAATGAGCAGTTCTTC	TRBV28	many	TRBD2	TRBJ2-1
CATEGTYSYEQYF	TGTGCCACAGAGGGTACGTACTCCTACGAGCAGTACTTC	TRBV28	many	.	TRBJ2-7
CASSPPGPNTEAFF	TGTGCCAGCAGCCCCCCGGGACCGAACACTGAAGCTTTCTTT	TRBV7-6	many	.	TRBJ1-1
CASSVDPSGGAEQETQYF	TGTGCCAGCAGCGTAGACCCTAGCGGGGGGGCAGAACAAGAGACCCAGTACTTC	TRBV9	many	TRBD2	TRBJ2-5
CASSEIASGDYEQYF	TGTGCCAGCAGTGAAATCGCTAGCGGGGACTACGAGCAGTACTTC	TRBV6-1	many	TRBD2	TRBJ2-7
CASSRSRDRERAFF	TGTGCCAGTAGTAGGTCGCGGGACAGGGAGCGAGCTTTCTTT	TRBV19	many	TRBD1	TRBJ1-1
CASRDGGSYERYF	TGTGCCAGCAGGGACGGGGGCTCCTACGAGCGGTACTTC	TRBV28	few	.	TRBJ2-7
CASSQLISEQYF	TGTGCCAGCAGCCAATTAATCTCTGAGCAGTACTTC	TRBV14	many	.	TRBJ2-7
CASSTGSNYGYTF	TGTGCCAGCAGCACCGGGTCTAACTATGGCTACACCTTC	TRBV27	few	.	TRBJ1-2
CASTPGSLAGGYNEQFF	TGTGCCAGCACCCCGGGATCCCTAGCGGGAGGGTACAATGAGCAGTTCTTC	TRBV6-2/TRBV6-3	many	TRBD2	TRBJ2-1
CASSLGGQGAQETQYF	TGTGCCAGCAGTTTAGGGGGACAGGGGGCCCAAGAGACCCAGTACTTC	TRBV28	.	TRBD1	TRBJ2-5
CASSPQTGTEETQYF	TGTGCCAGCTCTCCCCAGACGGGAACCGAAGAGACCCAGTACTTC	TRBV18	.	.	TRBJ2-5
CASSPTVWGEAFF	TGTGCCAGCAGTCCGACAGTATGGGGTGAAGCTTTCTTT	TRBV12-3/TRBV12-4	many	.	TRBJ1-1
CASSSGTGSNYGYTF	TGTGCCAGCAGCTCCGGGACAGGGTCTAACTATGGCTACACCTTC	TRBV7-9	many	TRBD1	TRBJ1-2
CASRRHLRGLAMNTEAFF	TGTGCCAGCAGACGCCACCTCAGGGGGCTAGCGATGAACACTGAAGCTTTCTTT	TRBV12-3/TRBV12-4	many	TRBD1	TRBJ1-1
CASSPTGAIGTDTQYF	TGCGCCAGCAGCCCGACAGGAGCGATCGGCACAGATACGCAGTATTTT	TRBV5-1	many	.	TRBJ2-3
CAWSKTGWNGYTF	TGTGCCTGGAGCAAGACAGGTTGGAATGGCTACACCTTC	TRBV30	many	.	TRBJ1-2
CSARSPSNTEAFF	TGCAGTGCTAGGTCCCCTTCGAACACTGAAGCTTTCTTT	TRBV20-1	many	.	TRBJ1-1
CASSLGTGADTQYF	TGCGCCAGCAGCTTGGGAACAGGGGCAGATACGCAGTATTTT	TRBV5-1	many	TRBD1	TRBJ2-3
CASSRTLNQPQHF	TGTGCCAGCAGCCGGACCCTAAATCAGCCCCAGCATTTT	TRBV7-3	many	.	TRBJ1-5
CASTPTWVFTDTQYF	TGTGCCAGCACCCCAACATGGGTGTTCACAGATACGCAGTATTTT	TRBV9	many	.	TRBJ2-3
CASSLWGGDFSYNEQFF	TGTGCCAGCAGTTTATGGGGGGGCGACTTTTCCTACAATGAGCAGTTCTTC	TRBV28	.	.	TRBJ2-1
CASSLLDYEQYF	TGTGCCAGCAGCTTGTTAGACTACGAGCAGTACTTC	TRBV5-4	.	.	TRBJ2-7
CASSLISGVNTGELFF	TGTGCCAGCAGCTTAATCTCGGGGGTGAACACCGGGGAGCTGTTTTTT	TRBV11-2	many	.	TRBJ2-2